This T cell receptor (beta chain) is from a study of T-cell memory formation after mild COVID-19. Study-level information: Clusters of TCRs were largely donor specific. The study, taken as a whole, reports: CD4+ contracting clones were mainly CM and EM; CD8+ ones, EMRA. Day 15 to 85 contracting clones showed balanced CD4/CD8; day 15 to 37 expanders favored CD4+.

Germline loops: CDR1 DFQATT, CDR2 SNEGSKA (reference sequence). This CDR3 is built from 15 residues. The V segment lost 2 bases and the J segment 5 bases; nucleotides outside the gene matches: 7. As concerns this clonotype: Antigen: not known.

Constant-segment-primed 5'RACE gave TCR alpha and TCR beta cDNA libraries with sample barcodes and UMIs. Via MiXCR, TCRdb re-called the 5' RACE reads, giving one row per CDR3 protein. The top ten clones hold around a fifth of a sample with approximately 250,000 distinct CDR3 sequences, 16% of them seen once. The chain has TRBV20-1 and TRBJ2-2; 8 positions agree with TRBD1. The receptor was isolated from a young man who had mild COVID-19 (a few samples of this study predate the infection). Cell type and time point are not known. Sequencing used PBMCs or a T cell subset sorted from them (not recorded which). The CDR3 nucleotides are TGCAGTGCTAGAAGGACAGGGCAAGTAACCGGGGAGCTGTTTTTT. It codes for CSARRTGQVTGELFF.